The 6 T cell receptor beta chains presented below share a single source sample, sequenced in a study of cytomegalovirus exposure and HLA in healthy donors. The table came from immunoSEQ multiplex PCR; TCRdb's copy has only in-frame clones and leaves some out. The sample lists roughly 150,000 clones; about 89% were seen once. The specimen sequenced was PBMCs. All receptors come from a woman younger than 35 in good health and CMV-seropositive.

This clone was seen a single time. The chain is built from TRBV14 and TRBJ2-7; D not resolved. The CDR3 is made up of 11 amino acids. CDR1 is SGHDN and CDR2 is FVKESK in the germline V gene. Trimming cost V 2 bases and J 5 bases, with 4 bases left between them. The CDR3 here is CASSQFNEQYF. For the CDR3, the DNA is TGTGCCAGCAGCCAATTCAACGAGCAGTACTTC.

The chain has TRBV28 and TRBJ2-7; tentatively, D is TRBD2 (6 bases). Germline V lookup: CDR1 MDHEN, CDR2 SYDVKM. The CDR3 totals 12 residues. V shed 6 bases and J shed 0 bases, with 6 bases lying between them. The CDR3 is CASRTSSYEQYF. For the CDR3, the DNA is TGTGCCAGCAGGACTAGCTCCTACGAGCAGTACTTC.

V gene TRBV30 combines with J gene TRBJ2-5; TRBD2 is a possible D gene (7 bases). CDR3 length: 13 amino acids. V lost 5 bases and J lost 4, with 14 bases in between. Germline CDR1 GTSNPN, CDR2 SVGIG (reference sequence). This chain's CDR3 is CAWAGANRETQYF. In DNA form, the CDR3 reads TGTGCCTGGGCGGGGGCCAATAGAGAGACCCAGTACTTC. Complete variable domain (other parts from reference TRBV30 and TRBJ2-5): SQTIHQWPATLVQPVGSPLSLECTVEGTSNPNLYWYRQAAGRGLQLLFYSVGIGQISSEVPQNLSASRPQDRQFILSSKKLLLSDSGFYLCAWAGANRETQYFGPGTRLLVL.

The chain joins TRBV21-1 to TRBJ2-3; TRBD1 is the table's D call and was not checked against the DNA. TRBV21-1 is classified as a pseudogene. The CDR3 is 16 amino acids. CDR3 in amino acids: CASSKTRRQGSDTQYF. CDR3 in DNA: TGTGCCAGCAGCAAAACCCGGAGACAGGGGTCAGATACGCAGTATTTT.

The chain has TRBV11-2 and TRBJ2-7; TRBD1 agrees at 10 bases. The CDR3 extends over 15 amino acids. V shed 7 bases, J shed 2 bases, and the junction held 8 bases outside the gene matches. Germline V lookup: CDR1 SGHAT, CDR2 FQNNGV. CDR3 in DNA: TGTGCCAGCACCGAAGTAGGACAGGGGGCCTACGAGCAGTACTTC. Translating it yields CASTEVGQGAYEQYF.

The chain couples TRBV28 to TRBJ2-2; the D gene is possibly TRBD2 (5 bases). This CDR3 has 13 residues. With 3 bases removed from V and 6 bases from J, the gap between germline ends came to 8 bases. The V gene's germline CDR1 is MDHEN and CDR2 SYDVKM. The CDR3 bases are TGTGCCAGCAGTTTTCAGCGGTCCGGGGAGCTGTTTTTT. Residues: CASSFQRSGELFF.